The 30 T cell receptor beta chains below all came from one sample that was sequenced in a study of cytomegalovirus exposure and HLA in healthy donors (dated by TCRdb to the late 2010s). Libraries came from the immunoSEQ multiplex PCR assay. A mixture of 60 forward primers for TCR Vbeta segments and 13 reverse primers for TCR Jbeta segments was used in the multiplex PCR. As stored in TCRdb, this immuneACCESS dataset retains in-frame rearrangements with V and J assigned. A fraction of the clones does not appear; measured against another copy, unresolved V genes explain less than half of the discrepancy, and the remainder lacks a known reason. The sample's own table lists about 110,000 clones. The ten most abundant clones make up 6.8% of the sample. Material: PBMCs. These TCRs come from a man aged 40-49 years in good health and CMV-seropositive.

This rearrangement joins TRBV5-1 to TRBJ2-3, with a possible D match to TRBD1 (7 bases). Germline V lookup: CDR1 SGHRS, CDR2 YFSETQ. The V end lost 0 bases, the J end lost 4 bases, and 21 bases lay between the germline ends. The CDR3 is 18 amino acids. The CDR3 spells CASSLDGQGGAYPDTQYF. As DNA, the CDR3 is TGCGCCAGCAGCTTGGATGGCCAGGGGGGAGCCTATCCAGATACGCAGTATTTT.

The chain has TRBV6-1 and TRBJ2-4; 8 nucleotides line up with TRBD2. This CDR3 contains 14 residues. Germline CDR1 and CDR2: MNHNS and SASEGT. The V gene end was trimmed by 7 bases and the J gene end by 8 bases; junction bases not matched to a gene: 10. The CDR3 loop is CASNREAGVDIQYF. The CDR3 coding sequence is TGTGCCAGCAATAGGGAAGCGGGGGTGGACATTCAGTACTTC.

The chain has TRBV6-5 and TRBJ1-1; 9 nucleotides line up with TRBD1. The CDR3 contains 14 residues. Germline V gene data show CDR1 as MNHEY and CDR2 as SVGAGI. With V trimmed by 5 bases and J by 3 bases, 4 bases remained unmatched. The CDR3 DNA reads TGTGCCAGCAGTATGACAGGGGGGGACACTGAAGCTTTCTTT. It translates to CASSMTGGDTEAFF.

This chain joins TRBV7-9 and TRBJ1-2; the D is unclear. The CDR3 covers 13 residues. The ends were cut back, 2 bases at V and 4 bases at J, with 8 bases in the middle. The V gene's germline CDR1 is SEHNR and CDR2 FQNEAQ (reference sequence). CDR3 coding DNA: TGTGCCAGCAGCTTATCCGCAGGCTATGGCTACACCTTC. It codes for CASSLSAGYGYTF.

The chain has TRBV11-2 and TRBJ2-7; weak D call: TRBD2 (6 bases). Germline V CDR1 and CDR2: SGHAT, FQNNGV. The CDR3 sequence is 15 residues long. Trimming took 4 bases from V and 2 from J, leaving 15 bases between them. CDR3 sequence (DNA): TGTGCCAGCAGCTCCCTACGGGAGAGGCCCTACGAGCAGTACTTC. Its translation is CASSSLRERPYEQYF.

The chain carries TRBV15 and TRBJ1-4, with 7 bases aligning to TRBD1. The J segment lost 4 bases and the V segment lost 5 bases, leaving 4 bases of the junction unmatched. CDR1 LNHNV and CDR2 YYDKDF come from the germline V gene (reference sequence). The length of the CDR3 is 14 residues. The CDR3 region has the DNA TGTGCCACCAGCGACGACAGGGTTAATGAAAAACTGTTTTTT. Encoded protein: CATSDDRVNEKLFF.

The rearrangement joins TRBV30 to TRBJ2-1; 12 bases agree with TRBD2. CDR3 length equals 16 residues. The trim removed 4 bases at V and 0 bases at J, leaving 4 bases unmatched. The germline V gene has CDR1 GTSNPN and CDR2 SVGIG (reference sequence). The CDR3 DNA sequence: TGTGCCTGGATTAGACTAGCGGGAGCCTCCTACAATGAGCAGTTCTTC. It encodes CAWIRLAGASYNEQFF.

The chain couples TRBV28 to TRBJ2-7; TRBD2 matches at 8 bases. J was trimmed by 2 bases and V by 5 bases; bases with no gene match: 11. CDR1 and CDR2 from the germline V gene are MDHEN and SYDVKM. The CDR3 extends over 16 amino acids. The DNA for the CDR3 is TGTGCCAGCAGTCCGCAAAGCGGGGGATTGGCCTACGAGCAGTACTTC. As protein: CASSPQSGGLAYEQYF.

On this clone: The same CDR3 can be traced to other DNA sequences in this sample. V gene TRBV6-5 combines with J gene TRBJ1-1; no clear D. The CDR3 is made up of 14 amino acids. Deletions cut 0 bases from V and 1 base from J, with 6 bases between. Germline V gene data show CDR1 as MNHEY and CDR2 as SVGAGI. The CDR3 loop reads CASSYSTGNTEAFF. CDR3 nucleotide sequence: TGTGCCAGCAGTTACTCTACTGGGAACACTGAAGCTTTCTTT.

V usage is TRBV5-5 and J usage is TRBJ1-5; the D gene is possibly TRBD1 (5 bases). V shed 2 bases and J shed 0 bases, with 12 bases lying between them. Germline CDR1 SGHKS, CDR2 YYEKEE (reference sequence). The CDR3 spans 16 residues. CDR3 DNA: TGTGCCAGCAGCTTCTCCGGAGGGACTAGCAATCAGCCCCAGCATTTT. Translated: CASSFSGGTSNQPQHF. Drawing the rest from reference TRBV5-5 and TRBJ1-5, the complete variable domain is DAGVTQSPTHLIKTRGQQVTLRCSPISGHKSVSWYQQVLGQGPQFIFQYYEKEERGRGNFPDRFSARQFPNYSSELNVNALLLGDSALYLCASSFSGGTSNQPQHFGDGTRLSIL.

J is TRBJ2-3 and V is TRBV27, with 9 bases fitting TRBD2. Germline lookup yields CDR1 MNHEY and CDR2 SMNVEV (reference sequence). V was pared by 6 bases and J by 6 bases, with 13 bases of the junction left unmatched. The CDR3 contains 16 residues. The CDR3 region is CASRLAGVSFLDTQYF. DNA for the CDR3: TGTGCCAGCAGGTTAGCGGGAGTATCATTTTTGGATACGCAGTATTTT.

J is TRBJ2-7 and V is TRBV9; 7 bases match TRBD1. V lost 0 bases to trimming and J lost 5 bases; unmatched junction nucleotides: 8. CDR3 length equals 15 residues. The germline CDR1 and CDR2 sequences are SGDLS and YYNGEE. CDR3 loop: CASSVDPPTGDEQYF. CDR3 DNA sequence: TGTGCCAGCAGCGTAGACCCCCCCACAGGGGACGAGCAGTACTTC. The variable domain in full, completed from reference TRBV9 and TRBJ2-7, reads DSGVTQTPKHLITATGQRVTLRCSPRSGDLSVYWYQQSLDQGLQFLIQYYNGEERAKGNILERFSAQQFPDLHSELNLSSLELGDSALYFCASSVDPPTGDEQYFGPGTRLTVT.

The chain uses TRBV27 and TRBJ2-7; weak D call: TRBD2 (7 bases). The germline gives CDR1 MNHEY, CDR2 SMNVEV (reference sequence). Trimming removed 3 bases at V and 2 bases at J, with 11 bases between. This CDR3 spans 14 amino acids. The CDR3 loop reads CASSLAGATYEQYF. The CDR3, as DNA: TGTGCCAGCAGTTTGGCGGGGGCCACCTACGAGCAGTACTTC.

The gene calls are TRBV18 and TRBJ2-5; 9 nucleotides align to TRBD1. TRBJ2-7 matches the DNA end more closely, so the J call is doubtful. The CDR3 covers 16 residues. Germline V lookup: CDR1 KGHSH, CDR2 LQKENI. CDR3 protein: CASSPLDRGPSYEQYF. DNA of the CDR3: TGTGCCAGCTCACCCTTGGACAGGGGCCCCTCCTACGAGCAGTACTTC.

The chain couples TRBV7-3 to TRBJ1-5; D gene ambiguous. The germline CDR1 and CDR2 sequences are SGHTA and FQGTGA. The CDR3 spans 13 residues. The V and J ends lost 0 bases and 6 bases respectively, with 6 bases between them. The chain's CDR3 is CASSLTTSQPQHF. The CDR3 coding sequence is TGTGCCAGCAGCTTAACTACGAGTCAGCCCCAGCATTTT.

The J gene is TRBJ2-7, the V gene TRBV27; TRBD1 matches at 7 bases. CDR3 size: 14 residues. The V gene's germline CDR1 is MNHEY and CDR2 SMNVEV (reference sequence). V dropped 5 bases and J dropped 4; count of bases not matched to a gene: 8. The DNA of the CDR3 is TGTGCCAGCAGTCCGGGACAGCTCATATACGAGCAGTACTTC. It codes for CASSPGQLIYEQYF.

The CDR3 loop reads CAWGTGAPETQYF. CDR3 nucleotides: TGTGCCTGGGGGACAGGGGCCCCCGAGACCCAGTACTTC. The chain combines TRBV30 with TRBJ2-5; 10 bases map to TRBD1. This CDR3 contains 13 residues. Germline lookup yields CDR1 GTSNPN and CDR2 SVGIG (reference sequence). The trim removed 5 bases at V and 5 bases at J, leaving 5 bases unmatched.

The V call is TRBV9, the J call TRBJ2-7; no firm D call. CDR3 length: 14 amino acids. V lost 0 bases to trimming and J lost 0 bases, with 7 bases between them. Germline CDR1 SGDLS, CDR2 YYNGEE. The CDR3: CASSVGGNSYEQYF. CDR3 DNA: TGTGCCAGCAGCGTAGGCGGAAACTCCTACGAGCAGTACTTC.

The rearrangement uses TRBV2 and TRBJ2-7, with 8 bases that match TRBD2. Trimming cost V 3 bases and J 5 bases; bases outside gene matches: 6. Per the germline V gene, CDR1 is SNHLY and CDR2 is FYNNEI. CDR3 length equals 14 residues. The DNA for the CDR3 is TGTGCCAGCAGTGAGAGCGGGAGTCTCCACGAGCAGTACTTC. Its translation: CASSESGSLHEQYF.

The CDR3 is CASSSEQTGEGEKLFF. The CDR3 bases are TGTGCCAGCAGCTCAGAACAGACAGGAGAAGGAGAAAAACTGTTTTTT. This chain joins TRBV7-9 and TRBJ1-4, with D maybe TRBD1 (6 bases). The CDR3 sequence is 16 residues long. Trimming removed 4 bases from V and 8 bases from J, with 20 bases in between. CDR1 SEHNR and CDR2 FQNEAQ come from the germline V gene (reference sequence).

The rearrangement uses TRBV9 and TRBJ2-5, with 10 bases identical to TRBD2. Germline V gene lookup returns CDR1 SGDLS and CDR2 YYNGEE. The CDR3 length is 16 residues. Trimming removed 2 bases from V and 1 base from J; junction bases left unmatched: 5. The CDR3 bases are TGTGCCAGCAGCGTTGTAGCGGGAGGAACCCAAGAGACCCAGTACTTC. Translating gives CASSVVAGGTQETQYF.

This chain connects TRBV10-2 to TRBJ2-2, with D perhaps TRBD2 (6 bases). Deletions cut 6 bases from V and 4 bases from J, with 12 bases between. The CDR3 covers 14 residues. Germline CDR1 and CDR2: WSHSY and SAAADI. The CDR3 bases are TGCGCCAGCAGGGGGGGTGGGGGCACCGGGGAGCTGTTTTTT. Translating gives CASRGGGGTGELFF.

DNA of the CDR3: TGCGCCAGCAGCCAAGATGCGGCTAGCGGGAGTTTAATGAACACCGGGGAGCTGTTTTTT. Translation gives CASSQDAASGSLMNTGELFF. This chain links TRBV4-1 with TRBJ2-2; 10 positions match TRBD2. V dropped 0 bases and J dropped 1; count of bases not matched to a gene: 11. The CDR3 length is 20 residues. The germline V gene encodes CDR1 MGHRA and CDR2 YSYEKL.

Remarks on this clone: The junction differs from germline at one of its ends, possibly a read error. This chain uses TRBV5-1 with TRBJ2-2; D remains unclear. In germline, CDR1 is SGHRS, CDR2 YFSETQ. This CDR3 is 15 amino acids long. CDR3: CASGFNGGNTGELFF. For the CDR3, the DNA is TGCGCCAGCGGCTTTAACGGCGGGAACACCGGGGAGCTGTTTTTT.

The chain uses TRBV6-4 and TRBJ1-2, with TRBD1 identical over 7 bases. Trimming took 6 bases from V and 8 from J; bases not matched to a gene: 9. Germline V gene lookup returns CDR1 MRHNA and CDR2 SNTAGT. The CDR3 is 13 residues long. CDR3 nucleotide sequence: TGTGCCAGCAGCAGACAGGGCTTATTCGGCTACACCTTC. Residues: CASSRQGLFGYTF.

The chain recombines TRBV5-6 with TRBJ2-1; a possible D gene is TRBD1 (6 bases). Germline V gene lookup returns CDR1 SGHDT and CDR2 YYEEEE. The CDR3 consists of 12 residues. Deletions cut 4 bases from V and 13 bases from J, with 15 bases between. The CDR3: CASSRDRRRQFF. CDR3 nucleotides: TGTGCCAGCAGCCGCGACAGGAGGAGACAGTTCTTC.

The rearrangement joins TRBV5-5 to TRBJ2-7; 8 positions match TRBD1. Trimming removed 4 bases from V and 5 bases from J; junction bases left unmatched: 5. CDR3 length: 13 amino acids. CDR1 is SGHKS, CDR2 YYEKEE, per germline (reference sequence). The CDR3 is CASSTQGANEQYF. CDR3 nucleotides: TGTGCCAGCAGCACGCAGGGGGCTAACGAGCAGTACTTC.

This rearrangement joins TRBV29-1 to TRBJ2-5, with 9 bases lining up with TRBD1. Germline values: CDR1 SQVTM, CDR2 ANQGSEA. Trimming took 1 base from V and 3 from J; bases not matched to a gene: 6. The CDR3 extends over 15 amino acids. The CDR3 DNA follows: TGCAGCGTTGAAGGTCCCGGGACAGGGAAAGAGACCCAGTACTTC. Encoded protein: CSVEGPGTGKETQYF.

This chain joins TRBV5-4 and TRBJ2-7; perhaps TRBD2 as D (5 bases). The CDR3 length is 14 residues. The germline V gene has CDR1 SGHNT and CDR2 YYREEE (reference sequence). V lost 2 bases and J 6 bases, leaving 15 bases between the germline ends. In nucleotides, the CDR3 is TGTGCCAGCAGCTTACCGGGAAGGGTAAGCGAGCAGTACTTC. It translates to CASSLPGRVSEQYF.

V and J are TRBV21-1 and TRBJ1-5; TRBD1, as called in the table, went unchecked against the DNA. TRBV21-1 is a pseudogene. There are 19 residues in the CDR3. DNA for the CDR3: TGTGCCAGCTCACAAGCCCGTAACAGGGATTTAGTCAGCAATCAGCCCCAGCATTTT. As protein: CASSQARNRDLVSNQPQHF.